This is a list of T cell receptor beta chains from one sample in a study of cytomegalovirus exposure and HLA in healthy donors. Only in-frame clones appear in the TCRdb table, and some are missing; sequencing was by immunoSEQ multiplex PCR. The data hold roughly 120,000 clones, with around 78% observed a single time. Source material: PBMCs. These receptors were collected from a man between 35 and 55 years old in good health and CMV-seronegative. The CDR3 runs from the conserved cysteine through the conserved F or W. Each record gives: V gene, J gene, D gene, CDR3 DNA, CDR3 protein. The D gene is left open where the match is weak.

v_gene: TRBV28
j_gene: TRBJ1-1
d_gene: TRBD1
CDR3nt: TGTGCCAGCAGTTTGGGACAGGGGGCCACTGAAGCTTTCTTT
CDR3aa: CASSLGQGATEAFF

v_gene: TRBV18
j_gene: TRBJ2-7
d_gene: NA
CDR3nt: TGTGCCAGCTCACCGGACAGACTCTACGAGCAGTACTTC
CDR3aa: CASSPDRLYEQYF

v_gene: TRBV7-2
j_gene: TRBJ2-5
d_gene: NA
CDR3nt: TGTGCCAGCAGCTTAAATGCAGGGGGGAAGACCCAGTACTTC
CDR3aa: CASSLNAGGKTQYF

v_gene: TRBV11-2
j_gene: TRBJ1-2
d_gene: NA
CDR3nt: TGTGCCAGCAGCGGGCAGGTGAACTATGGCTACACCTTC
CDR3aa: CASSGQVNYGYTF

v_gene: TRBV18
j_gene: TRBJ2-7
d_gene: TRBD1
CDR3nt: TGTGCCAGCTCACCAGTTTCAGGGGGCCCGGGCGAGCAGTACTTC
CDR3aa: CASSPVSGGPGEQYF

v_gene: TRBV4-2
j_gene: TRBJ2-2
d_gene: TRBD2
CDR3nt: TGTGCCAGCAGCCAGACCCTGGTTGGGACTAGGGGCACCGGGGAGCTGTTTTTT
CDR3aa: CASSQTLVGTRGTGELFF

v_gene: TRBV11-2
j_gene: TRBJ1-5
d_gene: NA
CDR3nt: TGTGCCAGCAGCCCGACAGCCAACAATCAGCCCCAGCATTTT
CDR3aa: CASSPTANNQPQHF

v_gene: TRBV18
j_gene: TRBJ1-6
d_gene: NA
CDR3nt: TGTGCCAGCTCACCAGGAGGCGACAGGTATAATTCACCCCTCCACTTT
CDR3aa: CASSPGGDRYNSPLHF

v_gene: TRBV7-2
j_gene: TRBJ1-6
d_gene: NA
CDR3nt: TGTGCCAGCAGCTTAGCGGGGACTTTAAATTCACCCCTCCACTTT
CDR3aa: CASSLAGTLNSPLHF

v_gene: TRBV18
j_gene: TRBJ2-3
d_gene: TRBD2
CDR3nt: TGTGCCAGCTCCCGTCTCACTAGCGGAACAGATACGCAGTATTTT
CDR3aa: CASSRLTSGTDTQYF

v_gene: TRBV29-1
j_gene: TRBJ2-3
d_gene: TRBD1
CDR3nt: TGCAGCGTTTCTGACAGGGGGCGGGCACAGGTTGATACGCAGTATTTT
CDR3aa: CSVSDRGRAQVDTQYF